The 12 T cell receptor beta chains presented below share a single source sample, sequenced in a study of cytomegalovirus exposure and HLA in healthy donors. PCR used 60 Vbeta primers and 13 Jbeta primers. Data came from immunoSEQ multiplex PCR; TCRdb stores just in-frame clones and leaves some out. The top ten clones hold about 2.6% of a sample with approximately 130,000 clones, under 75% of them seen once. The sequenced sample was PBMCs. These receptors originate from a woman between 35 and 50 years old in good health and CMV-seronegative.

There are a few counts of this clone. The rearrangement links TRBV7-9 to TRBJ2-5, with a tentative D call TRBD1 (5 bases). The CDR3 is made up of 13 amino acids. Germline V CDR1 and CDR2: SEHNR, FQNEAQ (reference sequence). The germline V and J ends were trimmed by 5 bases and 5 bases, with 12 bases remaining between them. The CDR3 loop reads CASSLQGPETQYF. In DNA form, the CDR3 reads TGTGCCAGCAGCCTCCAGGGTCCTGAGACCCAGTACTTC.

The chain has TRBV6-5 and TRBJ2-5; D is uncertain. The V gene lost 0 bases and the J gene lost 5 bases, with 10 bases spanning the gap. CDR1 is MNHEY, CDR2 SVGAGI, per germline. The CDR3 spans 14 residues. This chain's CDR3 is CASSYSLLVETQYF. In DNA, the CDR3 is TGTGCCAGCAGTTACTCCCTCCTAGTGGAGACCCAGTACTTC.

This chain joins TRBV15 and TRBJ2-7; TRBD1 might be the D (5 bases). The CDR3 has 14 amino acids. In germline, CDR1 is LNHNV, CDR2 YYDKDF (reference sequence). V lost 1 base and J 7 bases, leaving 14 bases between the germline ends. The DNA of the CDR3 is TGTGCCACCAGCAGAGTCGCCAGGGTAGGAGAGCAGTACTTC. It yields the protein CATSRVARVGEQYF.

The rearrangement uses TRBV5-5 and TRBJ2-1; D uncertain. The CDR3 has 13 amino acids. Deletions cut 0 bases from V and 4 bases from J, with 5 bases between. Germline V CDR1 and CDR2: SGHKS, YYEKEE (reference sequence). Written as DNA, the CDR3 is TGTGCCAGCAGCTTGGCTTCGTACAATGAGCAGTTCTTC. Translated, it gives CASSLASYNEQFF.

The V and J genes are TRBV19 and TRBJ1-4, with 9 bases identical to TRBD1. The CDR3 covers 15 residues. Germline CDR1 and CDR2: LNHDA and SQIVND (reference sequence). The V segment lost 6 bases and the J segment 5 bases; nucleotides outside the gene matches: 7. As DNA, the CDR3 is TGTGCCAGTAGGACTATGACAGGGGGGAATGAAAAACTGTTTTTT. Translating it yields CASRTMTGGNEKLFF.

The chain links TRBV28 to TRBJ2-7; perhaps TRBD2 as D (6 bases). The CDR3 runs 16 residues. The V and J ends lost 1 base and 0 bases respectively, with 13 bases between them. Germline V lookup: CDR1 MDHEN, CDR2 SYDVKM. In DNA, the CDR3 is TGTGCCAGCAGTTTATTGGAGGGGTTCCGCTCCTACGAGCAGTACTTC. This sequence encodes CASSLLEGFRSYEQYF.

This clone was seen only a few times. The V and J genes are TRBV5-1 and TRBJ2-3; D remains ambiguous. Trimming removed 7 bases at V and 6 bases at J, with 21 bases between. Looked up from germline, CDR1 is SGHRS and CDR2 is YFSETQ. The CDR3 loop spans 15 amino acids. The CDR3 coding sequence is TGCGCCAGCTCCCCCTCGCCTGGCACAGTCGATACGCAGTATTTT. Translation: CASSPSPGTVDTQYF.

The chain is built from TRBV27 and TRBJ1-3; D gene unclear. The CDR3 loop spans 15 amino acids. Germline V gives CDR1 MNHEY, CDR2 SMNVEV (reference sequence). V was trimmed by 5 bases and J by 0 bases, leaving 11 bases between them. The CDR3 is CASSPRLSSGNTIYF. The CDR3 DNA sequence: TGTGCCAGCAGTCCCAGGTTAAGCTCTGGAAACACCATATATTTT.

The chain joins TRBV28 to TRBJ1-1; 8 bases agree with TRBD1. CDR3 length: 17 amino acids. Germline trimming cut 3 bases from V and 4 bases from J; bases unmatched to any gene: 13. The V gene's germline CDR1 is MDHEN and CDR2 SYDVKM. Written as DNA, the CDR3 is TGTGCCAGCAGTTTTGCCGACAGGGGAGGAGAGGGCACTGAAGCTTTCTTT. It specifies CASSFADRGGEGTEAFF.

This sequence joins TRBV6-1 and TRBJ2-7; tentatively, D is TRBD2 (5 bases). The V end was cut by 1 base, the J end by 3 bases, with 13 bases between. The CDR3 loop spans 15 amino acids. Per germline, CDR1 MNHNS and CDR2 SASEGT. The CDR3 protein is CASSEVAGEYYEQYF. The CDR3 nucleotides read TGTGCCAGCAGTGAAGTGGCCGGGGAGTACTACGAGCAGTACTTC.

The J gene is TRBJ2-3, the V gene TRBV9; maybe TRBD1 (5 bases). Looked up from germline, CDR1 is SGDLS and CDR2 is YYNGEE. This CDR3 region has 15 residues. V was trimmed by 0 bases and J by 2 bases, leaving 10 bases between them. The CDR3 DNA sequence: TGTGCCAGCAGCGTAGAGGGGCCCCTCACAGATACGCAGTATTTT. It encodes CASSVEGPLTDTQYF.

The rearrangement uses TRBV19 and TRBJ2-3, with 10 bases that match TRBD1. This CDR3 has 14 residues. V lost 4 bases and J lost 3; bases outside the gene matches: 1. Germline CDR1 reads LNHDA; CDR2 reads SQIVND (reference sequence). CDR3 in DNA: TGTGCCAGTAGTACGGGACAGGGGACAGATACGCAGTATTTT. Protein sequence: CASSTGQGTDTQYF.